This record looks at one T cell receptor beta chain sequence and its context. TCRdb's copy holds only in-frame clones and misses some; the assay was immunoSEQ multiplex PCR. The table has about 330,000 clones, more than 70% seen once. The V end lost 8 bases, the J end lost 4 bases, and 14 bases lay between the germline ends. CDR1 is GTSNPN and CDR2 is SVGIG in the germline V gene (reference sequence). The CDR3 has 12 residues. The record originates from a study of blood T cell repertoires in COVID-19. Study overall: Whether acute or convalescent, the COVID-19 samples came from the United States, Italy and Spain.

The receptor was derived from a woman aged 50 to 60 with acute or convalescent COVID-19. This rearrangement joins TRBV30 to TRBJ1-2, with a possible D match to TRBD1 (5 bases). Input material: peripheral blood. The CDR3 reads CARDRGSYGYTF. The CDR3 DNA reads TGTGCCCGGGACCGGGGATCCTATGGCTACACCTTC. Complete variable domain (other parts from reference TRBV30 and TRBJ1-2): SQTIHQWPATLVQPVGSPLSLECTVEGTSNPNLYWYRQAAGRGLQLLFYSVGIGQISSEVPQNLSASRPQDRQFILSSKKLLLSDSGFYLCARDRGSYGYTFGSGTRLTVV.